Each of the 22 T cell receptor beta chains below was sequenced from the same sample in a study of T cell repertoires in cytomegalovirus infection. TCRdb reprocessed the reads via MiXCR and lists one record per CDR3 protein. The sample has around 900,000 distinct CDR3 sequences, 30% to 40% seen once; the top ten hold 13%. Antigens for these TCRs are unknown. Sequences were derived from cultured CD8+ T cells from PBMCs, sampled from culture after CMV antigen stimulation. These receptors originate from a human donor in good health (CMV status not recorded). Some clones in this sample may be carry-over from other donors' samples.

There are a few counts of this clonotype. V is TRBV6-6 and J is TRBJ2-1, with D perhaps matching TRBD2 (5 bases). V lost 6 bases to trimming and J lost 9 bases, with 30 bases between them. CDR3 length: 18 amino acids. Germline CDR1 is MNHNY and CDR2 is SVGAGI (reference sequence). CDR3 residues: CASSPEVGEMRGRSEQFF. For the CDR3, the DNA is TGTGCCAGCAGCCCAGAGGTCGGGGAAATGAGAGGGCGTAGTGAGCAGTTCTTC.

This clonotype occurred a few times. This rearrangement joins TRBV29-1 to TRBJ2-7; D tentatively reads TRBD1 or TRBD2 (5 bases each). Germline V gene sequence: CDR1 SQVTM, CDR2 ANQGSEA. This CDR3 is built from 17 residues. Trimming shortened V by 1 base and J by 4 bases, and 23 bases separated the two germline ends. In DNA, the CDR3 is TGCAGCGTTGAAGGGGAACCCTCTAGTGGGGGTTATTACGAGCAGTACGTC. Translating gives CSVEGEPSSGGYYEQYV.

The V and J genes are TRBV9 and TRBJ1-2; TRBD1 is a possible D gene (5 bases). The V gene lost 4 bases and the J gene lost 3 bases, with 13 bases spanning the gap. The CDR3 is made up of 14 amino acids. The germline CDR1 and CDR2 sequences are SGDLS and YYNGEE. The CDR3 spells CASSPDGGDYGYTF. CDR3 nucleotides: TGTGCCAGCAGCCCGGACGGGGGGGACTATGGCTACACCTTC.

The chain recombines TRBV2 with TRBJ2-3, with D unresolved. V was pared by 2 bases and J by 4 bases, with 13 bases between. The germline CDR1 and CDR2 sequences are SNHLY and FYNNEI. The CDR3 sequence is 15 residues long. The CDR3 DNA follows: TGTGCCAGCAGTGAACTTCCCTTCACAGCAGATACGCAGTATTTT. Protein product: CASSELPFTADTQYF.

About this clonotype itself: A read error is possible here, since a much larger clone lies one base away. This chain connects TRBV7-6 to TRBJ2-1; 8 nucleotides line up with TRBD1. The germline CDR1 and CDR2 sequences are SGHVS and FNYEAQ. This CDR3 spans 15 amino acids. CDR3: CANSQIQGANNEQFF. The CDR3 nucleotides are TGTGCCAACAGCCAGATCCAGGGGGCAAACAATGAGCAGTTCTTC.

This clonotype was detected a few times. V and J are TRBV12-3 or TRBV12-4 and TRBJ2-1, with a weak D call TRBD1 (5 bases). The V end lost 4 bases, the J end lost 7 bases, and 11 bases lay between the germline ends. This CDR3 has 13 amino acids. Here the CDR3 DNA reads TGTGCCAGCAGTTCAGGGTGGGTGAATGAGCAGTTCTTC. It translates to CASSSGWVNEQFF.

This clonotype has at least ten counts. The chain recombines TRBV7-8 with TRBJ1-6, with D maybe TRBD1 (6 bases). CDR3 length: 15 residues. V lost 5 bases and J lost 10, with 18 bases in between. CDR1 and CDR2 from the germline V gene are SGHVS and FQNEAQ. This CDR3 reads CASSLRTVRESPLHF. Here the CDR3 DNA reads TGTGCCAGCAGCCTGCGGACAGTAAGGGAATCACCCCTCCACTTT.

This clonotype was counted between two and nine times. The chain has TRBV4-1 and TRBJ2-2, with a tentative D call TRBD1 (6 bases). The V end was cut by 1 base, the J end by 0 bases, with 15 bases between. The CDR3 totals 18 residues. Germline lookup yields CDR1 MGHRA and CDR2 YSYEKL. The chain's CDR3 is CASSQGRDRFSNTGELFF. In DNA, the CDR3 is TGCGCCAGCAGCCAAGGCAGAGACAGGTTTTCGAACACCGGGGAGCTGTTTTTT.

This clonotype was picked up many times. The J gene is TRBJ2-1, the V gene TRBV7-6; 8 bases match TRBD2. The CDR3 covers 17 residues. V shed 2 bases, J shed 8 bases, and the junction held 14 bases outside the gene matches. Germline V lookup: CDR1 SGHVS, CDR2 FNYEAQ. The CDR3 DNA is TGTGCCAGCAGCTTACGTGGTAGCGGGGTCCTAAATGATGAGCAGTTCTTC. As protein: CASSLRGSGVLNDEQFF.

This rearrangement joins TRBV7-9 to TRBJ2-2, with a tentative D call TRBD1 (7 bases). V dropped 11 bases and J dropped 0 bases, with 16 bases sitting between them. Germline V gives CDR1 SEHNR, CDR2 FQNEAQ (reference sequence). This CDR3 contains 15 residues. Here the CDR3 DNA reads TGTGCCGTACAGGGGAGGAAGGCGAACACCGGGGAGCTGTTTTTT. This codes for CAVQGRKANTGELFF.

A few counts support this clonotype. This CDR3 is CASSQEIQQPQHF. The DNA of the CDR3 is TGCGCCAGCAGCCAAGAGATACAGCAGCCCCAGCATTTT. This sequence joins TRBV4-1 and TRBJ1-5; D gene unclear. From germline, CDR1 is MGHRA and CDR2 YSYEKL. The length of the CDR3 is 13 residues. V lost 0 bases and J 7 bases, leaving 7 bases between the germline ends.

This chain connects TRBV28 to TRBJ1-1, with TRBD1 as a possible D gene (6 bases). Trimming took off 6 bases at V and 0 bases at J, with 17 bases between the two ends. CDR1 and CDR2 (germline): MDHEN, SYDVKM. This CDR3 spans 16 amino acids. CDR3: CASRENRVPMNTEAFF. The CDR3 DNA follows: TGTGCCAGCAGGGAAAACAGGGTCCCTATGAACACTGAAGCTTTCTTT.

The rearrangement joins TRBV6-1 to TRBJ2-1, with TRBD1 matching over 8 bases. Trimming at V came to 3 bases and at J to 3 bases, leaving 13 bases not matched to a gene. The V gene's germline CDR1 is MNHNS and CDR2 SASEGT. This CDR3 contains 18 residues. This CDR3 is CASSDGEGRGPHYNEQFF. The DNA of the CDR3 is TGTGCCAGCAGTGACGGCGAAGGCAGGGGGCCCCACTACAATGAGCAGTTCTTC.

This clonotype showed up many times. The chain's CDR3 is CASSPRARRPQHF. CDR3 in DNA: TGTGCCAGCAGTCCCCGAGCCCGGAGGCCCCAGCATTTT. This chain connects TRBV12-3 or TRBV12-4 to TRBJ1-5; no clear D gene. The CDR3 extends over 13 amino acids. V shed 5 bases and J shed 9 bases, with 14 bases lying between them.

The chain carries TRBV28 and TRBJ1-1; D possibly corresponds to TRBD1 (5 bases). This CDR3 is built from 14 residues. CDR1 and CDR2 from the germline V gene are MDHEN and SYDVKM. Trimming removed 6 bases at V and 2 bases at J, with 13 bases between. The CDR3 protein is CASRTAGFNTEAFF. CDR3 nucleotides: TGTGCCAGCAGGACAGCGGGATTCAACACTGAAGCTTTCTTT.

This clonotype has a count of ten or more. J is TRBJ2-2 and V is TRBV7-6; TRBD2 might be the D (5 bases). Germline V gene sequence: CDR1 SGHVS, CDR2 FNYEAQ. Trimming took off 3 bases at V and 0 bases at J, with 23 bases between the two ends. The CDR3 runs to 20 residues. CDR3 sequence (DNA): TGTGCCAGCAGCTTCCTATCGAGAGGGAAACCTACTCCGAACACCGGGGAGCTGTTTTTT. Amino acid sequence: CASSFLSRGKPTPNTGELFF.

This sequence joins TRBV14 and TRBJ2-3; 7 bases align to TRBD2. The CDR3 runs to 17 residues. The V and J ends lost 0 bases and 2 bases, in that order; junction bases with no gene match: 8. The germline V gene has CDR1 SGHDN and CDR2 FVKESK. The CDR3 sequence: CASSQDWPSGDTDTQYF. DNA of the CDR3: TGTGCCAGCAGCCAAGATTGGCCTAGCGGAGACACAGATACGCAGTATTTT.

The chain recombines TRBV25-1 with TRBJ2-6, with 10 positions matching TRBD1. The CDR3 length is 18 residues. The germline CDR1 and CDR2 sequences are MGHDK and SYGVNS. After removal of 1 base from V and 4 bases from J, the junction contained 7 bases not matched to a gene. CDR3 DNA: TGTGCCAGCAGTGAATTCTTCTCGGACAGGGGGGGGGCCAACGTCCTGACTTTC. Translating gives CASSEFFSDRGGANVLTF.

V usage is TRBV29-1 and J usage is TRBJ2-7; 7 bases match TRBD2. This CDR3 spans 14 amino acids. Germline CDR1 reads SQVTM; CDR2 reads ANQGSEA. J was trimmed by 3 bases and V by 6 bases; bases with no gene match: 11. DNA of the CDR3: TGCAGCGTCCGGCCTCCCCGGGAGGTCTACGAGCAGTACTTC. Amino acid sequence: CSVRPPREVYEQYF.

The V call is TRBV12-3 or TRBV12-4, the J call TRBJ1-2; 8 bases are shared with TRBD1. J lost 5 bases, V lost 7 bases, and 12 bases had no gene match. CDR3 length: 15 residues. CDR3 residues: CASTDREPTLYGYTF. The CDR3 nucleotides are TGTGCCAGCACGGACAGGGAGCCTACTCTTTATGGCTACACCTTC.

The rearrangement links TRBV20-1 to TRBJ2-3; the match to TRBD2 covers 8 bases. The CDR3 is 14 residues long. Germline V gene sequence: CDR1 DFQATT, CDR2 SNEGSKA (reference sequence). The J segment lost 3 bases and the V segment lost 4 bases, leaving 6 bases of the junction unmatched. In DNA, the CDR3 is TGCAGTGCTACCCCTGGCGGGGGGACAGATACGCAGTATTTT. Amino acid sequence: CSATPGGGTDTQYF.

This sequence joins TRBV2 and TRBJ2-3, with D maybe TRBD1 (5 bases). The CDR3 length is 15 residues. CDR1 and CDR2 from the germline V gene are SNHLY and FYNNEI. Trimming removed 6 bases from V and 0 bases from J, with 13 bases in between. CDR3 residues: CASSAHGASTDTQYF. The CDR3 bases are TGTGCCAGCAGCGCTCATGGGGCGAGCACAGATACGCAGTATTTT.